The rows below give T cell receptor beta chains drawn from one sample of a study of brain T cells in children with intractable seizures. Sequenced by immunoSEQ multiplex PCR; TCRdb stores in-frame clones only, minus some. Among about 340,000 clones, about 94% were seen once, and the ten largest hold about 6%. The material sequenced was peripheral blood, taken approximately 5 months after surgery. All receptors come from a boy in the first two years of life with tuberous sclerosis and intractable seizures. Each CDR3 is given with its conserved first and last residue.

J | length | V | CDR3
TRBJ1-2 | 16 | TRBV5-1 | CASSLELLDGGGGYTF
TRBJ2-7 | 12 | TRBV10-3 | CAIRGGDYEQYF
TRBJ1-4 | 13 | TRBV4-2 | CASSQDRNEKLFF
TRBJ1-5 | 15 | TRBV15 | CATSSGTYSNQPQHF
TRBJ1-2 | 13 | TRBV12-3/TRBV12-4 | CASSMGQGSGYTF
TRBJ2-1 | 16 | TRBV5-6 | CASSRRVGFLSDEQFF
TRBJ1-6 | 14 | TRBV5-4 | CASSPANNNSPLHF
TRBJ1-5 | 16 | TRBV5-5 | CASSSGPGYSNQPQHF
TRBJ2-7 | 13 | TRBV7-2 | CASSLVRTYEQYF
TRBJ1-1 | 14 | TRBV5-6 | CASSFGQRDTEAFF
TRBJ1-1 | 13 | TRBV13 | CASIAPAHTEAFF
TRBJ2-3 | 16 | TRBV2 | CASSVMAGGGADTQYF
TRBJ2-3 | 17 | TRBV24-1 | CATSNLPSAGDTDTQYF
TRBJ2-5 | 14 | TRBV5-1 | CASSLEGQGYTQYF
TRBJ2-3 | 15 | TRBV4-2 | CASSQEVGGQYTQYF
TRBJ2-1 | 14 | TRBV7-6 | CASSVGSSYNEQFF
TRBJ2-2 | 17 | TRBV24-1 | CATSDSSTGSGTGELFF
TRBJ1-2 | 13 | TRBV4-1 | CASSQPGAFGYTF
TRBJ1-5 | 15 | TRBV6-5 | CATMLDRGPNQPQHF
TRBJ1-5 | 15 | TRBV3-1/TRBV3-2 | CASSLTFSGNQPQHF
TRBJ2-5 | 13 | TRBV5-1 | CASSLSGWETQYF
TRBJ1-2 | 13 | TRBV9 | CASSPQASVGYTF
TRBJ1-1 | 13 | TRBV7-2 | CASSLRADTEAFF
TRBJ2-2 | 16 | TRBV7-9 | CASSIQSFLRPGELFF
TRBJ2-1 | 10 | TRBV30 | CAWSGGEQFF
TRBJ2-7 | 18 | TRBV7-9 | CASSFQLAGGFPVHEQYF
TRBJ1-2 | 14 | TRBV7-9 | CASSLPLSDRGYTF
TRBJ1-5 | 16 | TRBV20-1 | CSASPREFASNQPQHF
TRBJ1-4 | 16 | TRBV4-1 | CASSRITAATNEKLFF
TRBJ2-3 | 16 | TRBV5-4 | CASSLEGGGAPDTQYF
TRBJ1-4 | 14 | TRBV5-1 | CASSLEPGVIKLFF
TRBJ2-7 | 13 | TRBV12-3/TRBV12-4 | CASSLGGFYEQYF
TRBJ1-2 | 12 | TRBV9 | CASSVMGLNPLF
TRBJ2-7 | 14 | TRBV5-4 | CASSWGQARGEQYF
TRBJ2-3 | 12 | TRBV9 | CASSASTDTQYF
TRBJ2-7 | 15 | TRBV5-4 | CASSLVPGQDYEQYF
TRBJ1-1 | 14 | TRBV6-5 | CASGDRGLNTEAFF
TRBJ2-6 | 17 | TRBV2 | CASRRRLANSGANVLTF
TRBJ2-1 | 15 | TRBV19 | CASSIGGGIYNEQFF
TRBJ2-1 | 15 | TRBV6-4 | CASSDSTSGSNEQFF
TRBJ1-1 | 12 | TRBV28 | CASSLMGMGAFF
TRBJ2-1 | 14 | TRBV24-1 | CATSDFPSREEQFF
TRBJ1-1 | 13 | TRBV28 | CASSFLTGLEAFF
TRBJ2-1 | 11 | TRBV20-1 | CSVRGINEQFF